The next 20 T cell receptor beta chains were all read from a single sample in a study of shared clonotypes between healthy human individuals. This table comes from immunoSEQ multiplex PCR, and its TCRdb copy is limited to in-frame clones, with some not included. The table shows roughly 1 million clones, with roughly 80% occurring only once. Sequenced input: memory CD4+ T cells sorted from blood. Subset meaning: CD45RA-negative fraction. These receptors all come from a man aged 18 to 35 in good health.

The gene calls are TRBV25-1 and TRBJ2-7; TRBD1 agrees at 8 bases. The CDR3 is made up of 11 amino acids. V lost 8 bases and J lost 9; bases outside the gene matches: 6. CDR1 is MGHDK and CDR2 is SYGVNS in the germline V gene. CDR3 sequence reads: CASEAGTGQYF. The CDR3 DNA sequence: TGTGCCAGCGAGGCCGGGACAGGGCAGTACTTC.

The gene calls are TRBV7-9 and TRBJ2-7; 11 bases are a match to TRBD1. The CDR3 runs 15 residues. Trimming took 2 bases from V and 4 from J; bases not matched to a gene: 4. Per the germline V gene, CDR1 is SEHNR and CDR2 is FQNEAQ (reference sequence). The CDR3 DNA reads as TGTGCCAGCAGCTTACAGGACAGGGGGCGGTACGAGCAGTACTTC. Translated, it gives CASSLQDRGRYEQYF.

This chain joins TRBV10-1 and TRBJ2-1; possibly TRBD1 for D (6 bases). CDR3 size: 15 residues. V was clipped by 0 bases and J by 7 bases, with 13 bases between them. Germline CDR1 reads WNHNN; CDR2 reads SYGVQD (reference sequence). The CDR3 DNA sequence: TGCGCCAGCAGTGAGTCGATGGCAGGGGCGAATGAGCAGTTCTTC. This translates into CASSESMAGANEQFF.

The chain couples TRBV5-3 to TRBJ1-4; 10 nucleotides agree with TRBD1. TRBV5-3 is an ORF, with its function uncertain. V lost 4 bases to trimming and J lost 5 bases; unmatched junction nucleotides: 8. The CDR3 consists of 16 residues. DNA for the CDR3: TGTGCCAGAAGCACTAGCCCGGGACAGGGGAATGAAAAACTGTTTTTT. It encodes CARSTSPGQGNEKLFF.

This clone was seen a few times. The genes are TRBV4-1 and TRBJ2-1, with 9 bases that match TRBD1. Trimming took 1 base from V and 6 from J; bases not matched to a gene: 10. CDR3 size: 17 residues. Germline CDR1 is MGHRA and CDR2 is YSYEKL. CDR3 sequence reads: CASSQGVLTGGFNEQFF. Written as DNA, the CDR3 is TGCGCCAGCAGCCAAGGAGTTTTGACAGGGGGTTTCAATGAGCAGTTCTTC.

This chain links TRBV18 with TRBJ2-2; 8 nucleotides match TRBD1. The CDR3 is 16 amino acids. CDR1 and CDR2 (germline): KGHSH, LQKENI. V trimming: 0 bases; J trimming: 6 bases; junction bases outside the gene matches: 6. This CDR3 reads CASSPPSAGGSGELFF. The CDR3 nucleotides read TGTGCCAGCTCACCACCTTCGGCAGGGGGCTCCGGGGAGCTGTTTTTT.

This clone was detected ten times or more. This chain joins TRBV5-6 and TRBJ2-2; TRBD2 matches at 10 bases. This CDR3 region has 16 residues. Unmatched junction bases numbered 5, after V lost 4 bases and J lost 2 bases. In germline, CDR1 is SGHDT, CDR2 YYEEEE. This chain's CDR3 is CASSESGRVNTGELFF. The CDR3 nucleotides are TGTGCCAGCAGCGAGAGCGGGAGGGTTAACACCGGGGAGCTGTTTTTT. The entire variable domain, with the rest obtained from reference TRBV5-6 and TRBJ2-2, is as follows: DAGVTQSPTHLIKTRGQQVTLRCSPKSGHDTVSWYQQALGQGPQFIFQYYEEEERQRGNFPDRFSGHQFPNYSSELNVNALLLGDSALYLCASSESGRVNTGELFFGEGSRLTVL.

The CDR3 sequence is CASSPEAGSTTGEKLFF. The CDR3 DNA reads as TGTGCCAGCTCACCGGAGGCAGGGAGCACTACCGGTGAAAAACTGTTTTTT. The V gene is TRBV18, the J gene TRBJ1-4, with D perhaps TRBD1 (5 bases). The germline V gene encodes CDR1 KGHSH and CDR2 LQKENI. V was cut by 3 bases and J by 7 bases, with 21 bases left in between. The CDR3 length is 17 residues. Full variable domain (remainder filled in from reference TRBV18 and TRBJ1-4): NAGVMQNPRHLVRRRGQEARLRCSPMKGHSHVYWYRQLPEEGLKFMVYLQKENIIDESGMPKERFSAEFPKEGPSILRIQQVVRGDSAAYFCASSPEAGSTTGEKLFFGSGTQLSVL.

Details on this clone: Other DNA sequences within the sample encode an identical CDR3. The CDR3 coding sequence is TGTGCCAGCTCACCCCGTCAGGGAGACTCTGGAAACACCATATATTTT. Translation gives CASSPRQGDSGNTIYF. The V gene is TRBV18, the J gene TRBJ1-3, with a tentative D call TRBD1 (5 bases). V lost 3 bases to trimming and J lost 0 bases, with 12 bases between them. The CDR3 spans 16 residues. CDR1 is KGHSH, CDR2 LQKENI, per germline. The complete variable domain, with remaining parts taken from reference TRBV18 and TRBJ1-3, reads NAGVMQNPRHLVRRRGQEARLRCSPMKGHSHVYWYRQLPEEGLKFMVYLQKENIIDESGMPKERFSAEFPKEGPSILRIQQVVRGDSAAYFCASSPRQGDSGNTIYFGEGSWLTVV.

This clone was counted between two and nine times. This chain uses TRBV7-9 with TRBJ1-2, with TRBD1 matching 8 bases. The length of the CDR3 is 13 residues. V was clipped by 6 bases and J by 8 bases; unmatched bases: 8. Germline CDR1 SEHNR, CDR2 FQNEAQ (reference sequence). The CDR3 sequence is CASSLDRESGYTF. Here the CDR3 DNA reads TGTGCCAGCAGTTTGGACAGGGAAAGCGGCTACACCTTC.

With regard to this clone: Additional DNA sequences in this sample encode the identical CDR3. The J gene is TRBJ1-2, the V gene TRBV6-6, with TRBD1 matching 9 bases. V lost 6 bases to trimming and J lost 8 bases; unmatched junction nucleotides: 4. Germline V gene data show CDR1 as MNHNY and CDR2 as SVGAGI (reference sequence). The CDR3 runs to 12 residues. The chain's CDR3 is CASRQGADGYTF. The CDR3 nucleotides are TGTGCCAGCAGACAGGGGGCAGACGGCTACACCTTC.

The CDR3 loop reads CASSWRTVPSNQPQHF. The CDR3 DNA is TGTGCCAGCAGTTGGCGGACAGTACCTAGCAATCAGCCCCAGCATTTT. The chain combines TRBV6-5 with TRBJ1-5; D might be TRBD1 (6 bases). With 4 bases removed from V and 0 bases from J, the gap between germline ends came to 13 bases. The CDR3 totals 16 residues. Germline lookup yields CDR1 MNHEY and CDR2 SVGAGI.

V gene TRBV5-1 combines with J gene TRBJ1-2; tentative D call: TRBD1 (5 bases). Germline V gene data show CDR1 as SGHRS and CDR2 as YFSETQ. CDR3 length: 14 residues. Trimming pared 1 base from V and 12 bases from J, leaving 19 bases between. In DNA form, the CDR3 reads TGCGCCAGCAGCTTGTCTCTTAGTTCAGGGTCTAACACCTTC. Its translation is CASSLSLSSGSNTF.

CDR3 sequence (DNA): TGTGCCACCCGCCGAGGACAGGGAATCCAGTATTTT. This codes for CATRRGQGIQYF. The chain links TRBV6-5 to TRBJ2-3; the match to TRBD1 covers 8 bases. Trimming at V came to 10 bases and at J to 12 bases, leaving 12 bases not matched to a gene. The CDR3 runs 12 residues. Germline V CDR1 and CDR2: MNHEY, SVGAGI.

This clone was seen only once. The same CDR3 arises from other DNA sequences in this sample as well. This chain connects TRBV5-1 to TRBJ2-5, with D maybe TRBD2 (7 bases). In germline, CDR1 is SGHRS, CDR2 YFSETQ. Trimming removed 0 bases from V and 5 bases from J, with 14 bases in between. The CDR3 spans 15 residues. CDR3 sequence: CASSLAGGRGETQYF. The CDR3 coding sequence is TGCGCCAGCAGCTTGGCCGGGGGGCGCGGGGAGACCCAGTACTTC.

About this clone itself: This sample also contains other DNA sequences that code for the same CDR3. V is TRBV5-1 and J is TRBJ2-3; possible D gene TRBD2, 6 bases. V was trimmed by 1 base and J by 2 bases, leaving 11 bases between them. This CDR3 has 15 amino acids. Germline CDR1 reads SGHRS; CDR2 reads YFSETQ. The CDR3 nucleotides are TGCGCCAGCAGCTTGCGGACGGGAGCCACAGATACGCAGTATTTT. Protein: CASSLRTGATDTQYF. Full variable domain (missing parts from reference TRBV5-1 and TRBJ2-3): KAGVTQTPRYLIKTRGQQVTLSCSPISGHRSVSWYQQTPGQGLQFLFEYFSETQRNKGNFPGRFSGRQFSNSRSEMNVSTLELGDSALYLCASSLRTGATDTQYFGPGTRLTVL.

This rearrangement joins TRBV2 to TRBJ2-5; 12 bases align to TRBD2. The ends lost 7 bases at V and 5 bases at J; junction bases unmatched: 5. CDR1 and CDR2 (germline): SNHLY, FYNNEI. The CDR3 covers 14 residues. CDR3 amino acids: CASTRLAGGETQYF. The DNA of the CDR3 is TGTGCCAGCACGCGTCTAGCGGGAGGGGAGACCCAGTACTTC.

V usage is TRBV4-1 and J usage is TRBJ2-7; 9 nucleotides align to TRBD2. The trim removed 1 base at V and 2 bases at J, leaving 3 bases unmatched. Per the germline V gene, CDR1 is MGHRA and CDR2 is YSYEKL. The CDR3 is 15 residues long. In nucleotides, the CDR3 is TGCGCCAGCAGCCAAGGACTAGCGGCCGCCTACGAGCAGTACTTC. Protein sequence: CASSQGLAAAYEQYF.

This sequence joins TRBV10-3 and TRBJ1-5; weak D call: TRBD1 (5 bases). This CDR3 region has 13 residues. Trimming pared 6 bases from V and 1 base from J, leaving 7 bases between. Germline CDR1 and CDR2: ENHRY and SYGVKD. Here the CDR3 DNA reads TGTGCCATCAGGGACAACAGCAATCAGCCCCAGCATTTT. It translates to CAIRDNSNQPQHF.

The chain combines TRBV29-1 with TRBJ1-1; 9 bases are shared with TRBD1. This CDR3 comprises 15 residues. The junction had 6 bases not matched to a gene; V was cut back by 3 bases and J by 1 base. The germline V gene encodes CDR1 SQVTM and CDR2 ANQGSEA. CDR3 sequence (DNA): TGCAGCGTTGATCCCGGGACAGGGACGAACACTGAAGCTTTCTTT. Translation: CSVDPGTGTNTEAFF.